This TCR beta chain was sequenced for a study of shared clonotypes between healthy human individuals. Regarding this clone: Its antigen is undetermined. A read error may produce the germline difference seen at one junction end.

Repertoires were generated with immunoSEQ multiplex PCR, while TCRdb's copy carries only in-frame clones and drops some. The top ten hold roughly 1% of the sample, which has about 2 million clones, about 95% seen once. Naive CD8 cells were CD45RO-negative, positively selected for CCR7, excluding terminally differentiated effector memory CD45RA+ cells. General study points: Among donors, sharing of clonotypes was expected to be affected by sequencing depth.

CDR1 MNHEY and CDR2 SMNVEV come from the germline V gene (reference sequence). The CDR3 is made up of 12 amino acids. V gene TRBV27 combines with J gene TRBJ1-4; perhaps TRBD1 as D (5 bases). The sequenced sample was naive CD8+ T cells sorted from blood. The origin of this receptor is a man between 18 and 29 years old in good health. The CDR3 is CASGLGDEKLFF. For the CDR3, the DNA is TGTGCCAGCGGTTTGGGGGATGAAAAACTGTTTTTT.